The 16 T cell receptor beta chains below were found in one sample sequenced in a study of blood T cell repertoires in COVID-19. Profiled with immunoSEQ multiplex PCR; TCRdb holds only in-frame clones, not every one. The table shows about 96,000 clones, with about 87% occurring only once. The specimen was peripheral blood. The receptors originated from a human donor with COVID-19, enrolled during active disease. The donor label of this sample is uncertain.

This chain joins TRBV6-2 or TRBV6-3 and TRBJ1-2, with D uncertain. CDR3 length: 11 residues. The germline V gene has CDR1 MNHEY and CDR2 SVGEGT. V shed 5 bases and J shed 8 bases, with 9 bases lying between them. The CDR3 DNA is TGTGCCAGCAGTGCAACTTTGGGCTACACCTTC. Translating gives CASSATLGYTF.

The chain carries TRBV5-1 and TRBJ2-7; 12 bases map to TRBD1. The CDR3 is made up of 14 amino acids. CDR1 and CDR2 (germline): SGHRS, YFSETQ. Unmatched junction bases numbered 5, after V lost 5 bases and J lost 5 bases. The CDR3 DNA reads TGCGCCAGCAGTCCGGGACAGGGGGCCGACGAGCAGTACTTC. This encodes CASSPGQGADEQYF.

The chain has TRBV5-1 and TRBJ1-4; D is unclear. From germline, CDR1 is SGHRS and CDR2 YFSETQ. V lost 4 bases and J 3 bases, leaving 13 bases between the germline ends. The CDR3 runs 15 residues. This CDR3 reads CASSPTSRSNEKLFF. In DNA, the CDR3 is TGCGCCAGCAGCCCCACCAGCAGGTCTAATGAAAAACTGTTTTTT. The variable domain in full, with the rest retrieved from reference TRBV5-1 and TRBJ1-4, is KAGVTQTPRYLIKTRGQQVTLSCSPISGHRSVSWYQQTPGQGLQFLFEYFSETQRNKGNFPGRFSGRQFSNSRSEMNVSTLELGDSALYLCASSPTSRSNEKLFFGSGTQLSVL.

Here the CDR3 DNA reads TGTGCCAGCATCCGAAGAATGGGGCTGAACACTGAAGCTTTCTTT. It codes for CASIRRMGLNTEAFF. The chain joins TRBV2 to TRBJ1-1; tentatively, D is TRBD1 (5 bases). CDR3 size: 15 residues. The V and J ends lost 7 bases and 0 bases respectively, with 15 bases between them. Germline lookup yields CDR1 SNHLY and CDR2 FYNNEI. The full variable domain, completed using reference TRBV2 and TRBJ1-1, is EPEVTQTPSHQVTQMGQEVILRCVPISNHLYFYWYRQILGQKVEFLVSFYNNEISEKSEIFDDQFSVERPDGSNFTLKIRSTKLEDSAMYFCASIRRMGLNTEAFFGQGTRLTVV.

This rearrangement joins TRBV4-1 to TRBJ1-1; D remains unclear. Trimming stripped 3 bases from V and 8 bases from J, with 19 bases between. CDR1 MGHRA and CDR2 YSYEKL come from the germline V gene. The CDR3 contains 15 residues. The CDR3, as DNA: TGCGCCAGCAGCCATGGTACGGGAGGGCTATGGGAAGCTTTCTTT. As protein: CASSHGTGGLWEAFF.

The chain uses TRBV19 and TRBJ2-1; 7 bases are a match to TRBD2. CDR3 length: 17 amino acids. After removal of 2 bases from V and 1 base from J, the junction contained 8 bases not matched to a gene. CDR1 and CDR2 from the germline V gene are LNHDA and SQIVND (reference sequence). The CDR3 loop reads CASSIKGSGISYNEQFF. CDR3 coding DNA: TGTGCCAGTAGTATAAAGGGGAGCGGGATTTCCTACAATGAGCAGTTCTTC.

V and J are TRBV7-2 and TRBJ2-5, with 9 positions matching TRBD1. The CDR3 runs 14 residues. The junction had 8 bases not matched to a gene; V was cut back by 5 bases and J by 7 bases. Germline CDR1 and CDR2: SGHTA and FQGNSA. CDR3 sequence reads: CASSPGTGTGTQYF. CDR3 sequence (DNA): TGTGCCAGCAGCCCGGGGACAGGGACAGGGACCCAGTACTTC.

This chain connects TRBV6-6 to TRBJ1-4; the D is unclear. CDR3 size: 12 residues. Germline-derived CDR1 and CDR2 are MNHNY and SVGAGI (reference sequence). The ends were cut back, 4 bases at V and 8 bases at J, with 8 bases in the middle. DNA for the CDR3: TGTGCCAGCAGTTCGGGGAGGGAAAAACTGTTTTTT. This sequence encodes CASSSGREKLFF.

V is TRBV19 and J is TRBJ1-2; D is undetermined. The V and J ends lost 1 base and 8 bases respectively, with 14 bases between them. CDR3 size: 14 residues. From germline, CDR1 is LNHDA and CDR2 SQIVND (reference sequence). CDR3 sequence reads: CASSIVNLESGYTF. The CDR3, as DNA: TGTGCCAGTAGTATAGTCAACCTCGAGAGCGGCTACACCTTC.

The CDR3 nucleotides read TGTGCCACCAGTGAATCCGAAAGACAGGGGAGGAACTATGGCTACACCTTC. Residues: CATSESERQGRNYGYTF. This sequence joins TRBV24-1 and TRBJ1-2; 8 positions match TRBD1. The V gene's germline CDR1 is KGHDR and CDR2 SFDVKD. The CDR3 spans 17 residues. V gave up 4 bases and J gave up 2 bases; unmatched junction bases: 11.

This chain connects TRBV7-9 to TRBJ1-1; a possible D gene is TRBD1 (5 bases). V was cut by 3 bases and J by 3 bases, with 8 bases left in between. The CDR3 extends over 13 amino acids. Germline lookup yields CDR1 SEHNR and CDR2 FQNEAQ (reference sequence). CDR3 protein: CASSFTGDTEAFF. The CDR3, as DNA: TGTGCCAGCAGCTTCACAGGAGACACTGAAGCTTTCTTT.

This chain joins TRBV10-2 and TRBJ1-6, with 10 positions matching TRBD1. V was pared by 0 bases and J by 4 bases, with 6 bases of the junction left unmatched. The CDR3 is 18 amino acids. Germline CDR1 and CDR2: WSHSY and SAAADI. The CDR3: CASSESIGTGAYNSPLHF. The CDR3 DNA is TGCGCCAGCAGTGAGTCCATCGGGACAGGGGCTTATAATTCACCCCTCCACTTT.

The chain joins TRBV7-3 to TRBJ1-6; 8 nucleotides match TRBD1. J gave up 9 bases and V 5 bases, and 9 bases lay outside the gene matches. From germline, CDR1 is SGHTA and CDR2 FQGTGA. The CDR3 covers 15 residues. CDR3 amino acids: CASSASGTGTSPLHF. The CDR3 coding sequence is TGTGCCAGCAGCGCATCCGGGACAGGCACTTCACCCCTCCACTTT.

J is TRBJ1-6 and V is TRBV19, with 7 bases that match TRBD1. Germline assignment: CDR1 LNHDA and CDR2 SQIVND (reference sequence). J lost 7 bases, V lost 4 bases, and 4 bases had no gene match. This CDR3 spans 14 amino acids. In DNA form, the CDR3 reads TGTGCCAGTAGTAGGGACAGCGGCAATTCACCCCTCCACTTT. Its protein product is CASSRDSGNSPLHF.

This clone was detected only once. The rearrangement uses TRBV5-1 and TRBJ1-5; D ambiguous. Germline CDR1 SGHRS, CDR2 YFSETQ. Trimming removed 0 bases at V and 1 base at J, with 8 bases between. CDR3 length: 15 residues. The CDR3 region is CASSLDGGSNQPQHF. The CDR3 DNA reads as TGCGCCAGCAGCTTGGACGGCGGGAGCAATCAGCCCCAGCATTTT.

Of note for this clone: Other nucleotide sequences in the sample specify the same CDR3. This chain joins TRBV19 and TRBJ2-7; 8 bases fit TRBD1. CDR3 length: 14 residues. Trimming at V came to 6 bases and at J to 0 bases, leaving 4 bases not matched to a gene. Germline CDR1 LNHDA, CDR2 SQIVND (reference sequence). The CDR3 region is CASSRTGSSYEQYF. The DNA for the CDR3 is TGTGCCAGTAGCCGGACAGGGAGCTCCTACGAGCAGTACTTC.